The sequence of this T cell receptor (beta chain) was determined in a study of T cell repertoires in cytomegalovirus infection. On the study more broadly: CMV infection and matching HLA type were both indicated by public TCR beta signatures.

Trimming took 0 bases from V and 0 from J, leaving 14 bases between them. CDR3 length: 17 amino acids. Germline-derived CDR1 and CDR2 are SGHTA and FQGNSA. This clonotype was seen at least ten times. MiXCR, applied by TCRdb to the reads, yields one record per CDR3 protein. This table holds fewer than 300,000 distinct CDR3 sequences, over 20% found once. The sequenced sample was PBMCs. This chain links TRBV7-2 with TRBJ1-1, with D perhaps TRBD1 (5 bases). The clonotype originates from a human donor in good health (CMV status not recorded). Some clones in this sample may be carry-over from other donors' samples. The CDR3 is CASSLAFDSLMNTEAFF. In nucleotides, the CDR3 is TGTGCCAGCAGCTTAGCATTTGACAGTCTCATGAACACTGAAGCTTTCTTT.